This T cell receptor (beta chain) derives from a study of Graves' ophthalmopathy and Graves' hyperthyroidism. CDR3 length equals 16 residues. The V end lost 3 bases, the J end lost 3 bases, and 17 bases lay between the germline ends. Many counts were recorded for this clonotype. The authors amplified TCR beta CDR3 regions, and they did so from RNA transcripts for repertoire sequencing. First-round RT-PCR employed HTBI primers, with a second-round multiplex PCR after it. TCRdb recomputed calls from the multiplex PCR reads with MiXCR, one row per CDR3 protein. The top ten hold about a tenth of the sample, which has roughly 500,000 distinct CDR3 sequences, over 13% seen once.

This TCR was sampled from a woman aged 30 to 39 with Graves' ophthalmopathy. Material for sequencing was blood. This chain links TRBV12-3 or TRBV12-4 with TRBJ1-1; D unclear. CDR3 in amino acids: CASSFGEGQRDTEAFF. The CDR3 bases are TGTGCCAGCAGTTTCGGGGAGGGCCAGAGGGACACTGAAGCTTTCTTT.